Following are 28 T cell receptor beta chains from one sample sequenced in a study of T cells after yellow fever vaccination. TCRdb ran MiXCR on the 5' RACE reads and lists one entry per CDR3 protein. The table lists 550,000 or so distinct CDR3 sequences, around 21% of them singletons. The sequencing used PBMCs, collected 15 days after the yellow fever booster vaccination. The receptors were sampled from a man younger than 45 who received the YFV17D yellow fever vaccine.

The rearrangement joins TRBV3-1 to TRBJ2-1, with a weak D call TRBD2 (7 bases). This CDR3 is 21 amino acids long. Per the germline V gene, CDR1 is LGHDT and CDR2 is YNNKEL (reference sequence). The ends were cut back, 1 base at V and 7 bases at J, with 32 bases in the middle. CDR3 DNA sequence: TGTGCCAGCAGCCAAGTTGAGAGAAAAGCCCCACTAGAGAGGGGGGGTAATGAGCAGTTCTTC. Translated: CASSQVERKAPLERGGNEQFF.

The rearrangement links TRBV20-1 to TRBJ2-7; D is ambiguous. Germline V gives CDR1 DFQATT, CDR2 SNEGSKA (reference sequence). Trimming cost V 5 bases and J 5 bases, with 19 bases left between them. The CDR3 sequence is 14 residues long. DNA of the CDR3: TGCAGTGCTCCTCGGGCAGGCCCGTCGGACGAGCAGTACTTC. Translating it yields CSAPRAGPSDEQYF.

V is TRBV15 and J is TRBJ2-1, with TRBD2 matching over 10 bases. V shed 1 base and J 1 base; nucleotides not matched to a gene: 13. This CDR3 has 20 amino acids. Germline values: CDR1 LNHNV, CDR2 YYDKDF (reference sequence). The CDR3 sequence: CATSRGLAGASLGSYNEQFF. CDR3 nucleotide sequence: TGTGCCACCAGCAGAGGTCTAGCGGGAGCCTCATTAGGATCCTACAATGAGCAGTTCTTC. Together with reference TRBV15 and TRBJ2-1, the CDR3 gives the full variable domain: DAMVIQNPRYQVTQFGKPVTLSCSQTLNHNVMYWYQQKSSQAPKLLFHYYDKDFNNEADTPDNFQSRRPNTSFCFLDIRSPGLGDTAMYLCATSRGLAGASLGSYNEQFFGPGTRLTVL.

This clonotype was picked up many times. The V gene is TRBV20-1, the J gene TRBJ2-4; 10 nucleotides match TRBD2. There are 16 residues in the CDR3. Germline trimming cut 1 base from V and 5 bases from J; bases unmatched to any gene: 8. Germline V lookup: CDR1 DFQATT, CDR2 SNEGSKA (reference sequence). The CDR3 sequence: CSARGPSAGGQNIQYF. In nucleotides, the CDR3 is TGCAGTGCTAGAGGTCCTTCAGCGGGAGGGCAAAACATTCAGTACTTC.

This chain uses TRBV7-2 with TRBJ2-7; tentatively, D is TRBD1 or TRBD2 (5 bases each). The germline CDR1 and CDR2 sequences are SGHTA and FQGNSA. The CDR3 consists of 14 residues. Trimming removed 3 bases from V and 1 base from J, with 10 bases in between. The DNA of the CDR3 is TGTGCCAGCAGCTTCCGGGACGGGTCCTACGAGCAGTACTTC. Translating gives CASSFRDGSYEQYF.

This sequence joins TRBV20-1 and TRBJ1-4, with D maybe TRBD1 (6 bases). Germline V gene lookup returns CDR1 DFQATT and CDR2 SNEGSKA (reference sequence). V was clipped by 7 bases and J by 2 bases, with 11 bases between them. The CDR3 runs 13 residues. CDR3 sequence (DNA): TGCAGTGTTCGGGGGGCTACTAATGAAAAACTGTTTTTT. Its translation is CSVRGATNEKLFF.

This clonotype was seen only a few times. Sequence at one end of the junction differs from germline and may be a read error. The CDR3 sequence: CASSFQGGDGLF. The CDR3 nucleotides read TGTGCCAGCAGCTTTCAGGGTGGTGACGGACTCTTC. V is TRBV7-9 and J is TRBJ2-1, with D possibly being TRBD1 (5 bases). Germline-derived CDR1 and CDR2 are SEHNR and FQNEAQ (reference sequence). The CDR3 is made up of 12 amino acids.

In this sample, this clonotype turned up a few times. The chain combines TRBV4-3 with TRBJ2-2; 9 nucleotides agree with TRBD2. This CDR3 has 16 residues. CDR1 and CDR2 (germline): LGHNA, YSLEER. The trim removed 0 bases at V and 6 bases at J, leaving 5 bases unmatched. This CDR3 reads CASSQDGLAGPGELFF. In nucleotides, the CDR3 is TGCGCCAGCAGCCAAGACGGTCTAGCGGGACCCGGGGAGCTGTTTTTT.

The rearrangement uses TRBV24-1 and TRBJ2-3; maybe TRBD2 (5 bases). CDR3 size: 15 residues. The V gene's germline CDR1 is KGHDR and CDR2 SFDVKD. Between the trimmed V and J ends, which lost 3 bases and 0 bases, there was a span of 9 bases. CDR3 nucleotides: TGTGCCACCAGTGATGAGCGGAGCAGCACAGATACGCAGTATTTT. This sequence encodes CATSDERSSTDTQYF.

This clonotype was seen only a few times. CDR3 coding DNA: TGCAGTGTCTTTAGACCGGGACTAGCCTACAATGAGCAGTTCTTC. This sequence encodes CSVFRPGLAYNEQFF. The chain joins TRBV20-1 to TRBJ2-1; TRBD2 aligns across 8 bases. In germline, CDR1 is DFQATT, CDR2 SNEGSKA (reference sequence). Trimming removed 7 bases from V and 2 bases from J; junction bases left unmatched: 10. The CDR3 has 15 amino acids.

This clonotype was seen a handful of times. The V gene is TRBV5-5, the J gene TRBJ2-2; D gene ambiguous. The CDR3 sequence is 13 residues long. V was trimmed by 1 base and J by 4 bases, leaving 5 bases between them. Per the germline V gene, CDR1 is SGHKS and CDR2 is YYEKEE (reference sequence). CDR3 nucleotides: TGTGCCAGCAGCTTGAGGGCCACCGGGGAGCTGTTTTTT. Amino acid sequence: CASSLRATGELFF.

This clonotype came up many times. The chain uses TRBV7-8 and TRBJ2-2, with D unclear. V was cut by 3 bases and J by 5 bases, with 10 bases left in between. The germline V gene has CDR1 SGHVS and CDR2 FQNEAQ. There are 14 residues in the CDR3. CDR3 coding DNA: TGTGCCAGCAGCTTGGCCTTGAGAACCGGGGAGCTGTTTTTT. Amino acids: CASSLALRTGELFF.

This clonotype has more than one count but fewer than ten. The rearrangement links TRBV12-3 or TRBV12-4 to TRBJ2-7; D gene ambiguous. The CDR3 sequence is 15 residues long. The germline V and J ends were trimmed by 1 base and 0 bases, with 10 bases remaining between them. DNA for the CDR3: TGTGCCAGCAGTTTAGTCGGCGCCCCCTCCTACGAGCAGTACTTC. Translated, it gives CASSLVGAPSYEQYF.

This clonotype turned up a few times. The V gene is TRBV11-1, the J gene TRBJ2-1, with 8 positions matching TRBD2. The CDR3 has 20 residues. Germline CDR1 SGHAT, CDR2 FQDESV (reference sequence). V dropped 0 bases and J dropped 6; count of bases not matched to a gene: 19. CDR3 sequence: CASSLAVSREATDLINEQFF. Written as DNA, the CDR3 is TGTGCCAGCAGCTTAGCCGTTTCGCGGGAGGCAACCGACCTCATCAATGAGCAGTTCTTC.

This clonotype was counted only a few times. This chain connects TRBV5-1 to TRBJ2-3; 7 nucleotides line up with TRBD1. CDR1 and CDR2 from the germline V gene are SGHRS and YFSETQ. Unmatched junction bases numbered 3, after V lost 0 bases and J lost 5 bases. CDR3 length: 14 amino acids. The CDR3 here is CASSLAGTVDTQYF. CDR3 in DNA: TGCGCCAGCAGCTTGGCCGGGACAGTAGATACGCAGTATTTT.

This clonotype was detected only a few times. The rearrangement uses TRBV4-2 and TRBJ2-7; 7 bases are a match to TRBD1. V was clipped by 1 base and J by 0 bases; unmatched bases: 6. Germline V CDR1 and CDR2: LGHNA, YNFKEQ. The CDR3 runs to 16 residues. CDR3 nucleotide sequence: TGTGCCAGCAGCCAAGCTGGTAAGGGGGCCTCCTACGAGCAGTACTTC. Encoded protein: CASSQAGKGASYEQYF.

The chain employs TRBV6-2 or TRBV6-3 and TRBJ1-1, with no clear D. V was trimmed by 6 bases and J by 4 bases, leaving 21 bases between them. The germline V gene encodes CDR1 MNHEY and CDR2 SVGEGT. The CDR3 covers 16 residues. The CDR3 DNA is TGTGCCAGCAGCCCCTCCCCAAGGGCCGGAGTCACTGAAGCTTTCTTT. Translated: CASSPSPRAGVTEAFF.

This clonotype showed up just a few times. V is TRBV14 and J is TRBJ2-7; D is unclear. The germline V gene encodes CDR1 SGHDN and CDR2 FVKESK. V lost 4 bases to trimming and J lost 6 bases, with 13 bases between them. CDR3 size: 13 residues. The CDR3 DNA reads as TGTGCCAGCAGCCTCCAACCTCTGCGCGAGCAGTACTTC. Protein product: CASSLQPLREQYF.

This clonotype has more than one count but fewer than ten. V usage is TRBV7-2 and J usage is TRBJ2-5; D ambiguous. Trimming pared 5 bases from V and 1 base from J, leaving 14 bases between. CDR3 length: 15 residues. The germline gives CDR1 SGHTA, CDR2 FQGNSA. The CDR3 here is CASSRGSAFQETQYF. The CDR3 nucleotides are TGTGCCAGCAGCCGCGGAAGCGCCTTCCAAGAGACCCAGTACTTC.

J is TRBJ2-1 and V is TRBV10-3; 15 bases are a match to TRBD2. V was clipped by 7 bases and J by 7 bases; unmatched bases: 14. In germline, CDR1 is ENHRY, CDR2 SYGVKD. The CDR3 runs to 18 residues. CDR3 in DNA: TGTGCCATCACACGAGGACTAGCGGGAGGGCCGGGGTGGAATGAGCAGTTCTTC. Translating it yields CAITRGLAGGPGWNEQFF.

V gene TRBV11-2 combines with J gene TRBJ1-1; no clear D. This CDR3 comprises 12 residues. Trimming pared 2 bases from V and 7 bases from J, leaving 8 bases between. CDR1 is SGHAT, CDR2 FQNNGV, per germline. In nucleotides, the CDR3 is TGTGCCAGCAGCTTAAGGAGGGATGAAGCTTTCTTT. It is translated as CASSLRRDEAFF.

The V call is TRBV11-2, the J call TRBJ2-3, with 7 bases fitting TRBD2. The CDR3 extends over 15 amino acids. With V trimmed by 2 bases and J by 3 bases, 5 bases remained unmatched. Germline V lookup: CDR1 SGHAT, CDR2 FQNNGV. CDR3 nucleotides: TGTGCCAGCAGCTTAAGCGGACTAGTAACAGATACGCAGTATTTT. Translated, it gives CASSLSGLVTDTQYF.

This clonotype was counted between two and nine times. This sequence joins TRBV18 and TRBJ2-4; D remains ambiguous. Trimming took off 3 bases at V and 15 bases at J, with 18 bases between the two ends. CDR3 length: 13 residues. Germline loops: CDR1 KGHSH, CDR2 LQKENI. The CDR3 DNA reads as TGTGCCAGCTCACCGTCCTTAGGCATGGAGCCGTACTTC. This encodes CASSPSLGMEPYF.

The chain has TRBV28 and TRBJ2-1; tentatively, D is TRBD2 (7 bases). Per the germline V gene, CDR1 is MDHEN and CDR2 is SYDVKM. The CDR3 has 15 amino acids. V gave up 6 bases and J gave up 0 bases, with 12 bases separating them. CDR3 DNA sequence: TGTGCCAGCAGAAGGGGGGGAAGCTCCTACAATGAGCAGTTCTTC. It specifies CASRRGGSSYNEQFF. Together with reference TRBV28 and TRBJ2-1, the CDR3 gives the full variable domain: DVKVTQSSRYLVKRTGEKVFLECVQDMDHENMFWYRQDPGLGLRLIYFSYDVKMKEKGDIPEGYSVSREKKERFSLILESASTNQTSMYLCASRRGGSSYNEQFFGPGTRLTVL.

This clonotype has a count of ten or more. This chain connects TRBV20-1 to TRBJ2-7; D is undetermined. This CDR3 is built from 12 residues. The ends were cut back, 6 bases at V and 2 bases at J, with 11 bases in the middle. Germline V gives CDR1 DFQATT, CDR2 SNEGSKA (reference sequence). This CDR3 reads CSAADAPYEQYF. CDR3 nucleotides: TGCAGTGCGGCGGACGCCCCCTACGAGCAGTACTTC.

The gene calls are TRBV12-3 or TRBV12-4 and TRBJ2-5, with D tentatively TRBD1 (5 bases). With 8 bases removed from V and 2 bases from J, the gap between germline ends came to 27 bases. This CDR3 is built from 18 residues. The CDR3 nucleotides read TGTGCCAGCCGGGTGGCCTCCCCTCTGTACAGGAATCAAGAGACCCAGTACTTC. It is translated as CASRVASPLYRNQETQYF.

The J gene is TRBJ1-4, the V gene TRBV5-1; tentative D call: TRBD1 (6 bases). Trimming removed 3 bases at V and 8 bases at J, with 14 bases between. The CDR3 spans 14 residues. Germline V gene data show CDR1 as SGHRS and CDR2 as YFSETQ. This CDR3 reads CASSSGETGEKLFF. Written as DNA, the CDR3 is TGCGCCAGCAGCTCAGGGGAGACCGGAGAAAAACTGTTTTTT. Together with reference TRBV5-1 and TRBJ1-4, the CDR3 gives the full variable domain: KAGVTQTPRYLIKTRGQQVTLSCSPISGHRSVSWYQQTPGQGLQFLFEYFSETQRNKGNFPGRFSGRQFSNSRSEMNVSTLELGDSALYLCASSSGETGEKLFFGSGTQLSVL.

The rearrangement links TRBV12-3 or TRBV12-4 to TRBJ2-1; TRBD1 matches at 12 bases. The trim removed 6 bases at V and 6 bases at J, leaving 9 bases unmatched. The CDR3 spans 16 residues. CDR3 nucleotide sequence: TGTGCCAGCAGCAATGGCCGGGACAGGGGGCTCAATGAGCAGTTCTTC. This sequence encodes CASSNGRDRGLNEQFF.